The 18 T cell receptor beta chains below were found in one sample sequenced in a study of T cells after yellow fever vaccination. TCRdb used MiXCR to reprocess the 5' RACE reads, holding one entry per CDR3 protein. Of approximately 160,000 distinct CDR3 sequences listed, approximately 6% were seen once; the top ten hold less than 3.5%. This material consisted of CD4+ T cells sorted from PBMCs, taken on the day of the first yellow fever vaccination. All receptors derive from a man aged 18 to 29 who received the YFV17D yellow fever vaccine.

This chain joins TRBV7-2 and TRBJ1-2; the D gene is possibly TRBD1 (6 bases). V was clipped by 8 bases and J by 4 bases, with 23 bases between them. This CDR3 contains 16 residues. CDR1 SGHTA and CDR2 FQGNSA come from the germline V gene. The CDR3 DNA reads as TGTGCCAGCCCCCAAGGGGGTGAAGGGGTCGGCTATGGCTACACCTTC. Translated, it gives CASPQGGEGVGYGYTF.

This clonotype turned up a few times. The CDR3 loop is CASTPGKGTGVVTQYF. The CDR3 DNA is TGTGCCAGTACCCCTGGGAAAGGGACAGGGGTCGTCACGCAGTATTTT. This chain uses TRBV19 with TRBJ2-3; TRBD1 matches 10 bases. The CDR3 runs to 16 residues. Germline V gene lookup returns CDR1 LNHDA and CDR2 SQIVND (reference sequence). The ends lost 7 bases at V and 9 bases at J; junction bases unmatched: 16.

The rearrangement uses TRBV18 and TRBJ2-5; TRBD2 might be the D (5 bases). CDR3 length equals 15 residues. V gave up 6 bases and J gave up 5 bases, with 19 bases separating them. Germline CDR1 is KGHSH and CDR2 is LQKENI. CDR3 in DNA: TGTGCCAGCTCTCCGCTTAGAAACGGGGATGAGACCCAGTACTTC. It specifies CASSPLRNGDETQYF.

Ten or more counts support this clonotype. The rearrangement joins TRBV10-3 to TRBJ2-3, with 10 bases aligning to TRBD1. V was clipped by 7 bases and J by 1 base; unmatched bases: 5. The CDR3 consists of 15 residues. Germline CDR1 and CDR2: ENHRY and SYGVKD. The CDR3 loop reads CAINPGQGGTDTQYF. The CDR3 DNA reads TGTGCCATCAACCCAGGACAGGGGGGCACAGATACGCAGTATTTT.

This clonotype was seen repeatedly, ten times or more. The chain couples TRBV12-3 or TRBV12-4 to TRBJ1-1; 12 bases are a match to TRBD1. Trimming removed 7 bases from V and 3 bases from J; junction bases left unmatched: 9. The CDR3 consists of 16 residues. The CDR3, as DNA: TGTGCCAGCAACGTCCGGGACAGGGGGCGCGACACTGAAGCTTTCTTT. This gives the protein CASNVRDRGRDTEAFF.

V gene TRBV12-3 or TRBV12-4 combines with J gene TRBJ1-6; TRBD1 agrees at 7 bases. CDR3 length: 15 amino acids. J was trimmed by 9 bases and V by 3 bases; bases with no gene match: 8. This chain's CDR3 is CASSFRAGGSSPLHF. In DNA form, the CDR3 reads TGTGCCAGCAGTTTTAGGGCAGGGGGTTCTTCACCCCTCCACTTT.

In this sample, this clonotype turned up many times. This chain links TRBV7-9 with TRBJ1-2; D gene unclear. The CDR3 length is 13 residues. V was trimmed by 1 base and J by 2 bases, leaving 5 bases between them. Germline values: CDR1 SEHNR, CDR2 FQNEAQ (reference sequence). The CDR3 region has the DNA TGTGCCAGCAGCTTAGTGGGGAACTATGGCTACACCTTC. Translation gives CASSLVGNYGYTF.

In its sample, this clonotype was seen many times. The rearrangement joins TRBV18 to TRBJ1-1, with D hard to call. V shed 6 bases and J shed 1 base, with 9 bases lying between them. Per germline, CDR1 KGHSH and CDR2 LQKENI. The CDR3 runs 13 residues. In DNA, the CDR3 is TGTGCCAGCTCTCGAGATGAGAACACTGAAGCTTTCTTT. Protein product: CASSRDENTEAFF.

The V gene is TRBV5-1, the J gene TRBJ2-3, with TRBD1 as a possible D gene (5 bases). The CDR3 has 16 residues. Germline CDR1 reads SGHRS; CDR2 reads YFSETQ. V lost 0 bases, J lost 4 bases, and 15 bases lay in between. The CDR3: CASSLGGRVSADTQYF. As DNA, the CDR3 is TGCGCCAGCAGCTTGGGTGGCAGGGTGAGCGCAGATACGCAGTATTTT.

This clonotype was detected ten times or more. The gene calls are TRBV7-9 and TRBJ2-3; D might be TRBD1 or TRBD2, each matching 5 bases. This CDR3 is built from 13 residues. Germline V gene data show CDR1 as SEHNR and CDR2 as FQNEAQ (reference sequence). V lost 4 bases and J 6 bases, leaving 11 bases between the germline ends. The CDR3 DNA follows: TGTGCCAGCAGCTCGGGGCGGGCCGATACGCAGTATTTT. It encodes CASSSGRADTQYF.

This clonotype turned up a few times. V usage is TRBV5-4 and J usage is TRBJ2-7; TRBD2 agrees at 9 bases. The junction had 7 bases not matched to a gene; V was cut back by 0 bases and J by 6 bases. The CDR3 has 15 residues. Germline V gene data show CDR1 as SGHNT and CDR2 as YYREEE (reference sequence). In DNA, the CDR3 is TGTGCCAGCAGCTTGGTCTACGGCGGGGGGGCCGAGCAGTACTTC. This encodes CASSLVYGGGAEQYF. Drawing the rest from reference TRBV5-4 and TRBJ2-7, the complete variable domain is ETGVTQSPTHLIKTRGQQVTLRCSSQSGHNTVSWYQQALGQGPQFIFQYYREEENGRGNFPPRFSGLQFPNYSSELNVNALELDDSALYLCASSLVYGGGAEQYFGPGTRLTVT.

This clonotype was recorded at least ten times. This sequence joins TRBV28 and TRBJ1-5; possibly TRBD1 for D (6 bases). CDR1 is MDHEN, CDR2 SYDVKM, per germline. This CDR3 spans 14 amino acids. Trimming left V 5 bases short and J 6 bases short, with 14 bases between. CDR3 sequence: CASSPGGGPQPQHF. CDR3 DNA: TGTGCCAGCAGTCCCGGCGGGGGGCCTCAGCCCCAGCATTTT.

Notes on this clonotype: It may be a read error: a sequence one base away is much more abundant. CDR3 bases: TGTGCCAGCAGTTTGGCCGGGGCGGGGGTCACTCATGAGACCCAGTACTTC. Amino acids: CASSLAGAGVTHETQYF. The V and J genes are TRBV28 and TRBJ2-5, with 7 nucleotides matching TRBD2. Germline CDR1 MDHEN, CDR2 SYDVKM. J gave up 5 bases and V 3 bases, and 15 bases lay outside the gene matches. This CDR3 comprises 17 residues.

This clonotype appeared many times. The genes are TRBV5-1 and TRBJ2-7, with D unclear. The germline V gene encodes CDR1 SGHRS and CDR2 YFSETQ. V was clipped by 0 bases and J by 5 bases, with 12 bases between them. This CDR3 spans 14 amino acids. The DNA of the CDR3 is TGCGCCAGCAGCTTGGCCTCCCCCAGCGACGAGCAGTACTTC. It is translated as CASSLASPSDEQYF.

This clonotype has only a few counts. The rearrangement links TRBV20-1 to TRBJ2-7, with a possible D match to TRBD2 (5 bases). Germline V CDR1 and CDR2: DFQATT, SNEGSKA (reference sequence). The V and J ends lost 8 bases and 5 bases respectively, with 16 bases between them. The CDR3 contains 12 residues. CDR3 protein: CSTTGTRDEQYV. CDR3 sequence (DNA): TGCAGTACTACGGGAACACGAGACGAGCAGTACGTC.

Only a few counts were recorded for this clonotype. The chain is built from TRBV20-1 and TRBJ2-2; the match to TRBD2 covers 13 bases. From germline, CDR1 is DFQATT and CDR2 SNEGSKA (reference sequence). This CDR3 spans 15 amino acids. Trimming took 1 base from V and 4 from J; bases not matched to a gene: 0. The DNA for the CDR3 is TGCAGTGCTAGAGGACTAGCGGGGGGCACCGGGGAGCTGTTTTTT. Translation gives CSARGLAGGTGELFF.

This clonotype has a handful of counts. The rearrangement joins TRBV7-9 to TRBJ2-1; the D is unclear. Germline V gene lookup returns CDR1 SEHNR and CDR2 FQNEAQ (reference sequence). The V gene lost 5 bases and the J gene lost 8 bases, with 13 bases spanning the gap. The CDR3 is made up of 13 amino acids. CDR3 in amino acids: CASSRPPGHEQFF. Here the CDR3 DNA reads TGTGCCAGCAGCCGTCCCCCCGGCCATGAGCAGTTCTTC.

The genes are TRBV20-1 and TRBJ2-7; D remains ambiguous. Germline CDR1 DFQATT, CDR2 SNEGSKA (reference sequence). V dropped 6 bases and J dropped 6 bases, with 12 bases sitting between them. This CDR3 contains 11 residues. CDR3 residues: CSAIRPPEQYV. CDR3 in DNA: TGCAGTGCCATCCGGCCCCCCGAGCAGTACGTC.